This T cell receptor beta chain was recorded in a study of cytomegalovirus exposure and HLA in healthy donors. Vbeta (60) and Jbeta (13) primers were used in the PCR. TCRdb's copy holds only in-frame clones and misses some; the assay was immunoSEQ multiplex PCR. Of 150,000 to 200,000 clones listed, 80% to 85% are singletons. Trimming took off 8 bases at V and 4 bases at J, with 11 bases between the two ends. This CDR3 comprises 13 residues. Germline loops: CDR1 ENHRY, CDR2 SYGVKD. This chain joins TRBV10-3 and TRBJ2-2; tentative D call: TRBD1 (5 bases). This TCR was sampled from a man aged 50-60 years in good health and CMV-seropositive. Sequences were obtained from PBMCs. The CDR3 bases are TGTGCCATCGAAGACCAGGGCACCGGGGAGCTGTTTTTT. Encoded protein: CAIEDQGTGELFF.